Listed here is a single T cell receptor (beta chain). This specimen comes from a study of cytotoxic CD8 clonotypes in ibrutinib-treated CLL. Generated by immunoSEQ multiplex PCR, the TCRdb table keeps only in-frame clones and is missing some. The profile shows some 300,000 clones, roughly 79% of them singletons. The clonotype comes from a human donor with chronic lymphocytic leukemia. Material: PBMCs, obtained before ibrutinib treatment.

The CDR3 loop reads CAWSAGTGFHEQYF. CDR3 DNA sequence: TGTGCCTGGAGTGCGGGGACAGGGTTCCACGAGCAGTACTTC. This rearrangement joins TRBV30 to TRBJ2-7, with 9 positions matching TRBD1. The CDR3 has 14 amino acids. V dropped 1 base and J dropped 5; count of bases not matched to a gene: 6. CDR1 is GTSNPN, CDR2 SVGIG, per germline (reference sequence).